This T cell receptor beta chain was sequenced in a study of cytomegalovirus exposure and HLA in healthy donors (dated by TCRdb to the late 2010s). For the study in its entirety: An earlier analysis of a few hundred of the donors reported about 260 Gb of sequence data and approximately 120 million unique TCR beta sequences obtained from around 180 million T cells. The T cell repertoires of around 730 subjects were profiled by immunosequencing and related to cytomegalovirus serostatus. HLA typing included class I and class II loci at four-digit resolution. The genetic ancestry cluster associated with self-reported Caucasian donors included over 80% of the 398 genotyped donors. Among about 370 genotyped donors of the cohort, an average of roughly 230,000 unique TCR beta nucleotide sequences was sequenced per donor, of which approximately 18% were non-productive. All discovery cohort repertoires had been generated on a single sequencing platform. An earlier analysis of nearly 600 of the donors applied high-throughput TCR beta sequencing to assess whether each TCR beta V gene segment acted as functional or pseudogenic. Along with the roughly 670-subject first cohort, a separate validation cohort of around 120 different subjects was used. Rather than drawing on any new phenotypic data, the later analysis identified candidate immune exposures from TCR beta sequences and the way those sequences occurred across donors. An early release that covered approximately 600 HLA-typed donors contained about 300 gigabases of sequencing data and about 93 million unique TCR sequences. Typing coverage varied by locus: roughly 620-640 donors for A, B, C, DRB1 and DQB1; some 520 for DQA1; around 610 for DPA1; fewer than 480 for DPB1. A later analysis re-analyzed previously published TCR beta repertoires from approximately 700 donors and added high-resolution HLA genotyping to study TCR occurrence patterns. Donor age, sex, ethnicity and CMV serostatus were compiled together with the repertoire data. The study combined high-throughput TCR immunosequencing, statistical association of individual TCRs with disease status, and machine learning to predict cytomegalovirus infection status. In a later genetic analysis, genome-wide SNP genotypes for about three fifths of the roughly 670 donors were used, and that subset was treated as a discovery cohort. The study aimed to test whether cataloging public T cell receptors could reveal signatures of past pathogen exposure. Because of strong linkage in the cohort, 4 to 6 DR-DQ haplotypes were treated as single units for association and clustering. The paper as a whole reports these results and caveats: HLA typing was unavailable for some donors at each locus, so association tests used only the typed subset. Three of the identified cytomegalovirus-associated TCR beta chains were confirmed in vitro to be specific for cytomegalovirus antigens. The classifier was reported to diagnose cytomegalovirus status with high specificity and sensitivity in both the original cohort and the validation cohort. In a later analysis, 16,951 TCR beta sequences were associated with specific HLA alleles at a false discovery rate of 0.05. While some public TCRs were present in many individuals, most TCR sequences turned up only very rarely across donors. V-gene and J-gene trimming of TCR beta chains was associated with a missense DCLRE1C variant in a later genetic analysis, and the association was replicated in an independent cohort. The study listed 150 to 200 TCR beta chains as associated with cytomegalovirus. Assigning TCR associations to individual alleles was difficult when HLA alleles, especially DR and DQ, strongly co-occurred. According to the authors, the approach could potentially be generalized to other disease states and immunological phenotypes. Correlated functional status among segregating V segments might be attributable to linkage disequilibrium, but an unknown experimental factor could not be ruled out. In a later analysis, several top co-occurrence clusters were reported to appear linked to parvovirus B19, influenza, CMV and Epstein-Barr virus. The only immune exposure information available for the cohort was CMV serostatus. In a later analysis, HLA-associated TCR beta chains showed more clonal expansion and lower generation probabilities than non-associated chains that were equally common. A cluster of highly shared sequence variants was judged likely to be a technical artifact of the sequencing pipeline. Some IMGT-functional V segments, including TRBV6-2 and TRBV6-3, could not be told apart with the 87-base-pair reads, so those segments were excluded. An earlier analysis of approximately 590 of the donors showed that most TCR beta V segments appeared in productive rearrangements either about 87% or about 30% of the time, which broadly matched IMGT annotations. A later analysis found that most CMV-associated TCR beta chains appeared HLA-restricted, with HLA associations seemingly driven largely by CMV exposure. A later analysis found that TCR association rates varied across HLA loci, with DRB1 alleles showing the most associated TCRs and HLA-C alleles the fewest. The earlier analysis of about 600 of the donors excluded some 16 rarely observed V segments, including chromosome 9 orphons, because counts were too low. Compared with the approximately 670-donor mean, donors in an Asian-associated ancestry cluster had fewer N-insertions in productive TCRs, according to a later genetic analysis. A further reported finding was that TCR beta sequences accurately predicted the HLA-A and HLA-B alleles for most subjects in the first cohort. The presence/absence analyses assumed that sequencing depth was roughly uniform across donors, and that assumption may not be true. In this cohort, only TCR beta chains were sequenced, and detectable features were limited by the absence of alpha or paired-chain data.

To prepare the library, the immunoSEQ multiplex PCR assay was applied. A mixture of 60 forward primers for TCR Vbeta segments and 13 reverse primers for TCR Jbeta segments was used in the multiplex PCR. The CDR3 region of rearranged TCR beta genes was amplified from genomic DNA with a multiplex PCR assay. The amplified TCR beta libraries were sequenced on the Illumina HiSeq System as 87-base-pair reads. The paper's data handling went like this. A later analysis counted some 80 million unique TCR beta chains across the 550 to 700 repertoires, and some 11 million of these chains were shared by at least two donors. Raw reads were error-corrected and collapsed into unique sequences by a nearest-neighbor algorithm in which closely related sequences were merged to remove PCR and sequencing errors. Alignment of CDR3 sequences to IMGT reference sequences was used to assign V, D and J gene segments. For a sequence to be retained, at least a six-nucleotide match to both a V gene segment and a J gene segment was required. A rearrangement counted as productive if the CDR3 had no stop codons and remained in frame with V and J, and every other rearrangement counted as non-productive. CDR3 was defined according to IMGT convention as the region running from the second conserved V-encoded cysteine to the conserved J-encoded phenylalanine. The earlier analysis of about 610 of the donors excluded any sequence lacking an unambiguous match to a single V gene segment. In an earlier analysis of several hundred of the donors, V segments were called functional above 56.7% productive rearrangements and were called segregating when the between-donor standard deviation exceeded 5%. To diagnose cytomegalovirus status from the catalog of TCR beta chain sequences, a statistical classification framework was built. In a later analysis, TCR nucleotide sequences were compared against IMGT/GENE-DB human TR gene sequences so that V and J genes could be assigned. In a later analysis, CDR3 sequences and most-parsimonious VDJ recombination scenarios were assigned using the TCRdist pipeline. In a later analysis, every TCR beta chain was defined by the combination of its CDR3 amino acid sequence and its V-gene family, and reads without a unique V-gene family were dropped. In a later analysis, a few hundred highly shared, low-generation-probability nucleotide sequences were removed to address suspected cross-contamination and a sequencing artifact. A later analysis calculated a clonal expansion index for each public chain from normalized within-repertoire ranks of inferred template counts. In a later analysis, generation probabilities were computed with a VDJ recombination model fitted to out-of-frame rearrangements, and the resulting probabilities were checked against IGoR. Hypergeometric tests were used in a later analysis to score TCR-TCR, TCR-HLA and TCR-CMV co-occurrence, with a repertoire-size bias correction applied to the TCR pairs. To estimate false discovery rates, a later analysis permuted the HLA or CMV assignments 20 times. In a later analysis, co-occurring TCRs were grouped using DBSCAN, with TCRdist sequence similarity added in when clustering inside HLA-allele-positive subsets. Repertoires with fewer than 30,000 or more than 120,000 public chains were left out of co-occurrence clustering, as were about 5 repertoires with anomalous nucleotide sharing. TCRdb holds this immuneACCESS table with in-frame rearrangements only. Some clones are missing; in checked studies, unresolved V genes explain under half, and the rest has no known cause. V and J calls and clone size come straight from that table; D and trimming were deduced from the DNA. This sample comprises 130,000 to 150,000 clones, roughly 73% of them detected only once. Clones ranked in the top ten supply 1.5% to 2% of the sample.

The cohort was made up of several hundred healthy bone marrow donors. At the time of sampling, all cohort members were nominally healthy, though unrecorded immune exposures were likely present. The donor was CMV seronegative and belonged to the group of approximately 320 seronegative cohort members. A peripheral blood sample was collected from each donor, and TCR beta sequencing was performed on peripheral blood mononuclear cells. The Qiagen DNeasy Blood Extraction Kit was used to extract genomic DNA from the blood cell samples. Sequences KGHSH (CDR1) and LQKENI (CDR2) are obtained from the germline V gene. From the cysteine up to the phenylalanine, the CDR3 has a length of 16 residues. Solely the CDR3 DNA is kept, with 48 bases framed from the first base. V lost 6 bases and J lost 1 base, and the count of bases not matched to a germline gene is 8. Comments on this clone: Its cognate antigen has yet to be identified. There are no base qualities to consult, and no much larger clone falls within one base.

The sequence joins TRBV18 to TRBJ1-4; 7 bases in between match TRBD1. What was sequenced was PBMCs. The sequence was collected from a woman aged 18-29 years in good health and CMV-seronegative. CDR3 region: CASSRDRRETNEKLFF. The nucleotide sequence is TGTGCCAGCTCCCGGGACAGACGGGAAACTAATGAAAAACTGTTTTTT.